The clone carrying this T cell receptor beta chain was seen a few times. Its antigen is as yet unknown. Amplification of TCR beta CDR3 regions was performed using RNA transcripts as template. HTBI primers were employed in a first-round RT-PCR of the TCR CDR3. TCRdb re-analysed the multiplex PCR reads in MiXCR, keeping a single row per CDR3 protein. Among some 580,000 distinct CDR3 sequences listed, about a sixth were seen once. Germline CDR1 SGHAT, CDR2 FQNNGV. The CDR3 has 16 residues. V gave up 4 bases and J gave up 0 bases, with 13 bases separating them. These data originate in a study of T cells in Graves' hyperthyroidism and ophthalmopathy. Across the whole study: The blood sample was taken at first diagnosis, before treatment began. Study-level results: Researchers found most expanded thyroid clonotypes above 0.001 in blood as well.

The sequenced sample consisted of blood. The receptor comes from a woman aged 40 to 50 with Graves' ophthalmopathy. The chain is built from TRBV11-2 and TRBJ2-1, with D perhaps given as TRBD1 or TRBD2 (5 bases each). In DNA form, the CDR3 reads TGTGCCAGCAGCTCCCCCCGGGGCCTCTCCTACAATGAGCAGTTCTTC. Its translation is CASSSPRGLSYNEQFF.